This T cell receptor beta chain was sequenced during a study of blood T cell repertoires in COVID-19. In the original processing: It was from reference gene primer amplification that nucleated cell counts were estimated. TCRdb keeps only in-frame clones here, not all; method: immunoSEQ multiplex PCR. From that table come the V and J calls and clone size; the DNA was used to work out D and trimming. The table lists about 60,000 clones, roughly 85% of them singletons. From germline, CDR1 is WNHNN and CDR2 SYGVQD (reference sequence). The V end lost 0 bases, the J end lost 7 bases, and 13 bases lay between the germline ends. This CDR3 is built from 14 residues.

The sample consisted of peripheral blood. This chain uses TRBV10-1 with TRBJ2-7; perhaps TRBD1 as D (5 bases). This TCR came from a human donor in a cohort sampled during active COVID-19. In DNA, the CDR3 is TGCGCCAGCAGTGAGTCGGGCCGAAGGGGAGAGCAGTACTTC. It is translated as CASSESGRRGEQYF.